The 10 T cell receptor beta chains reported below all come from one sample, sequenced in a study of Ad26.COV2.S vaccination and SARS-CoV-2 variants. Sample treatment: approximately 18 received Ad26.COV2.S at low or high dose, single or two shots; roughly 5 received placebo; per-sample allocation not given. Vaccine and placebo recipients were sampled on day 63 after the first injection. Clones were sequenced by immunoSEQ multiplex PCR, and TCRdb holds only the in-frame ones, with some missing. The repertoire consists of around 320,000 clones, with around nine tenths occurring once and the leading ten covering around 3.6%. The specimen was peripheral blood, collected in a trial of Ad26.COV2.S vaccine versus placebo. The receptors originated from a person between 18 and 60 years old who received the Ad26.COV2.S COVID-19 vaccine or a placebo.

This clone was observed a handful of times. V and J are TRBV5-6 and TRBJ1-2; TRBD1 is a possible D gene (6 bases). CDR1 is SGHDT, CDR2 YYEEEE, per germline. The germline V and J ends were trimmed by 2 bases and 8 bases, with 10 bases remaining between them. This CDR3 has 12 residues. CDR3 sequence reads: CASSLRGYGYTF. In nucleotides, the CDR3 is TGTGCCAGCAGCTTAAGGGGGTACGGCTACACCTTC.

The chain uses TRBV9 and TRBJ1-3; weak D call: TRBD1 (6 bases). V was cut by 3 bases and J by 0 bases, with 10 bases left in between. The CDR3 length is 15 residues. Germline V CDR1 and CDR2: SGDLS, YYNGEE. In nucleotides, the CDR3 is TGTGCCAGCAGCGCCGGGGGCAGCTCTGGAAACACCATATATTTT. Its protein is CASSAGGSSGNTIYF.

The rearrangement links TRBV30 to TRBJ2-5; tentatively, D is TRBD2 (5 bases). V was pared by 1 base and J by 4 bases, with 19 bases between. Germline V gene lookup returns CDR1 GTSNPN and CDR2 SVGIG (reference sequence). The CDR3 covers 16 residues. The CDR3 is CAWSGKEVLPRETQYF. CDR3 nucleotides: TGTGCCTGGAGTGGAAAGGAGGTCCTCCCCCGAGAGACCCAGTACTTC.

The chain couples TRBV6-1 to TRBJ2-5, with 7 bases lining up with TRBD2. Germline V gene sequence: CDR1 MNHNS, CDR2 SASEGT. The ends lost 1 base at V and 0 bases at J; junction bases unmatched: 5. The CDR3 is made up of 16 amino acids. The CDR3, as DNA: TGTGCCAGCAGTGAAGGAGAGCGGGAACACCAAGAGACCCAGTACTTC. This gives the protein CASSEGEREHQETQYF.

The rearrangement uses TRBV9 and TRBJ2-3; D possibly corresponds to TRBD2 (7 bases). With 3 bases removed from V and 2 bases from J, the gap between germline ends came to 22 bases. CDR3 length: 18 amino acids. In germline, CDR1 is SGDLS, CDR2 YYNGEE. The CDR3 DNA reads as TGTGCCAGCAGCGACCCCCGTGGCGGCGGGGGCACCACAGATACGCAGTATTTT. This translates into CASSDPRGGGGTTDTQYF. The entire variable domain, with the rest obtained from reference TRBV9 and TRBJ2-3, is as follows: DSGVTQTPKHLITATGQRVTLRCSPRSGDLSVYWYQQSLDQGLQFLIQYYNGEERAKGNILERFSAQQFPDLHSELNLSSLELGDSALYFCASSDPRGGGGTTDTQYFGPGTRLTVL.

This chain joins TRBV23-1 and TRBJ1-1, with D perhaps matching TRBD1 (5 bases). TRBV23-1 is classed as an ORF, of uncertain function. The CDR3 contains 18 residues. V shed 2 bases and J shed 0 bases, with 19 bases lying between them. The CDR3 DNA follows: TGCGCCAGCAGTCAAACCCCGCGGGTGGGGGGAATGAACACTGAAGCTTTCTTT. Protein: CASSQTPRVGGMNTEAFF.

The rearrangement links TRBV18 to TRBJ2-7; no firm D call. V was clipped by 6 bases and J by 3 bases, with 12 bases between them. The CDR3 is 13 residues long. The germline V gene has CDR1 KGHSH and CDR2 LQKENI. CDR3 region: CASSPGRYYEQYF. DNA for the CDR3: TGTGCCAGCTCGCCGGGTCGATACTACGAGCAGTACTTC.

CDR3 amino acids: CASSIIGVPQHF. DNA for the CDR3: TGTGCCAGTAGTATAATAGGTGTGCCCCAGCATTTT. The chain has TRBV19 and TRBJ1-5; D is undetermined. The V and J ends lost 2 bases and 9 bases respectively, with 8 bases between them. This CDR3 has 12 residues. Germline V CDR1 and CDR2: LNHDA, SQIVND (reference sequence). The full variable domain, its missing parts supplied by reference TRBV19 and TRBJ1-5, is DGGITQSPKYLFRKEGQNVTLSCEQNLNHDAMYWYRQDPGQGLRLIYYSQIVNDFQKGDIAEGYSVSREKKESFPLTVTSAQKNPTAFYLCASSIIGVPQHFGDGTRLSIL.

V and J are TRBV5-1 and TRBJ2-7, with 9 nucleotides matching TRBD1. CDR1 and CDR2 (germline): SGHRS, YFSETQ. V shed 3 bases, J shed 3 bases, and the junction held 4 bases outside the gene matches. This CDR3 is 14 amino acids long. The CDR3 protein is CASSSLGQGYEQYF. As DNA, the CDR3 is TGCGCCAGCAGCTCCCTGGGACAGGGCTACGAGCAGTACTTC. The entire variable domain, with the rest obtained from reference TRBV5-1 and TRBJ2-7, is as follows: KAGVTQTPRYLIKTRGQQVTLSCSPISGHRSVSWYQQTPGQGLQFLFEYFSETQRNKGNFPGRFSGRQFSNSRSEMNVSTLELGDSALYLCASSSLGQGYEQYFGPGTRLTVT.

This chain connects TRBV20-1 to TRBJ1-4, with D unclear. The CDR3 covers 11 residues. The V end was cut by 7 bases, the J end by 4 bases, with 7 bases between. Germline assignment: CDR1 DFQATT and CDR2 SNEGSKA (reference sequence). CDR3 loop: CSVLSNEKLFF. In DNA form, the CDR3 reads TGCAGTGTTCTGAGTAATGAAAAACTGTTTTTT.